The 28 T cell receptor beta chains below were found in one sample sequenced in a study of CD8 T cells in ankylosing spondylitis. General study points: It appeared that ankylosing spondylitis blood was characterized by a TCR beta motif of several highly homologous variants.

TCRdb re-derived calls from the 5' RACE reads in MiXCR, one entry per CDR3 protein. The sample holds about 800,000 distinct CDR3 sequences, roughly 10% seen once. No antigen has been identified for these receptors. The sequencing input was blood, either unsorted or a sorted T cell fraction (not recorded which). These receptors all come from a male donor with ankylosing spondylitis.

This clonotype was seen at least ten times. This sequence joins TRBV7-2 and TRBJ2-6, with a weak D call TRBD2 (6 bases). Deletions cut 6 bases from V and 0 bases from J, with 12 bases between. The CDR3 totals 16 residues. CDR1 is SGHTA, CDR2 FQGNSA, per germline. CDR3 sequence (DNA): TGTGCCAGCAGTAGGCGGGGAAGCTCTGGGGCCAACGTCCTGACTTTC. Translating gives CASSRRGSSGANVLTF.

This clonotype was counted a single time. The chain recombines TRBV10-3 with TRBJ2-5; 7 nucleotides match TRBD2. Germline V gene data show CDR1 as ENHRY and CDR2 as SYGVKD. Germline trimming cut 4 bases from V and 1 base from J; bases unmatched to any gene: 6. CDR3 length: 15 amino acids. CDR3 nucleotides: TGTGCCATCAGTGCGTCTAGCGGAACCCAAGAGACCCAGTACTTC. It is translated as CAISASSGTQETQYF.

The chain joins TRBV5-1 to TRBJ2-3; 8 bases agree with TRBD1. Trimming at V came to 1 base and at J to 6 bases, leaving 7 bases not matched to a gene. The CDR3 consists of 15 residues. Germline loops: CDR1 SGHRS, CDR2 YFSETQ. CDR3: CASSLFQGAGDTQYF. The CDR3, as DNA: TGCGCCAGCAGCTTGTTCCAGGGGGCCGGGGATACGCAGTATTTT.

This clonotype was detected only a few times. The chain links TRBV27 to TRBJ2-2; D uncertain. The V end was cut by 7 bases, the J end by 4 bases, with 10 bases between. There are 13 residues in the CDR3. Germline CDR1 reads MNHEY; CDR2 reads SMNVEV (reference sequence). The CDR3 here is CASNKGFTGELFF. CDR3 in DNA: TGTGCCAGCAATAAGGGTTTCACCGGGGAGCTGTTTTTT.

This clonotype was seen at least ten times. V is TRBV10-3 and J is TRBJ2-3; 7 nucleotides agree with TRBD2. The CDR3 consists of 14 residues. Per the germline V gene, CDR1 is ENHRY and CDR2 is SYGVKD. V was clipped by 6 bases and J by 0 bases; unmatched bases: 3. CDR3 region: CAIRGTTSTDTQYF. As DNA, the CDR3 is TGTGCCATCAGGGGGACTACTAGCACAGATACGCAGTATTTT.

The chain carries TRBV24-1 and TRBJ2-1; 7 nucleotides agree with TRBD1. Germline V CDR1 and CDR2: KGHDR, SFDVKD. The CDR3 spans 15 residues. The J segment lost 3 bases and the V segment lost 4 bases, leaving 5 bases of the junction unmatched. The CDR3 sequence: CATSDTGTVYNEQFF. Here the CDR3 DNA reads TGTGCCACCAGTGACACCGGGACAGTCTACAATGAGCAGTTCTTC.

This clonotype was observed many times. The chain links TRBV5-6 to TRBJ1-4; the D gene is possibly TRBD1 (5 bases). Trimming removed 0 bases from V and 7 bases from J, with 13 bases in between. The CDR3 runs 15 residues. The germline gives CDR1 SGHDT, CDR2 YYEEEE. The CDR3 here is CASSLDLRAGEKLFF. CDR3 nucleotide sequence: TGTGCCAGCAGCTTGGATCTCAGGGCTGGTGAAAAACTGTTTTTT. Based on the CDR3 plus reference TRBV5-6 and TRBJ1-4, the full variable domain is DAGVTQSPTHLIKTRGQQVTLRCSPKSGHDTVSWYQQALGQGPQFIFQYYEEEERQRGNFPDRFSGHQFPNYSSELNVNALLLGDSALYLCASSLDLRAGEKLFFGSGTQLSVL.

The chain carries TRBV25-1 and TRBJ2-7, with 9 nucleotides matching TRBD2. The V segment lost 2 bases and the J segment 1 base; nucleotides outside the gene matches: 9. Per the germline V gene, CDR1 is MGHDK and CDR2 is SYGVNS. The CDR3 is 17 residues long. CDR3 sequence (DNA): TGTGCCAGCAGTGAAGTTCGCGGGAGGGCCAAGTCCTACGAGCAGTACTTC. It codes for CASSEVRGRAKSYEQYF.

This clonotype was picked up many times. V and J are TRBV7-2 and TRBJ1-1; TRBD1 aligns across 9 bases. The CDR3 length is 13 residues. V dropped 4 bases and J dropped 5; count of bases not matched to a gene: 2. The V gene's germline CDR1 is SGHTA and CDR2 FQGNSA. The CDR3 loop reads CASSYGTGTEAFF. In DNA form, the CDR3 reads TGTGCCAGCAGCTACGGGACAGGGACTGAAGCTTTCTTT.

In this sample, this clonotype turned up many times. The rearrangement joins TRBV9 to TRBJ2-2; D remains ambiguous. The CDR3 sequence is 13 residues long. Germline CDR1 is SGDLS and CDR2 is YYNGEE. The V and J ends lost 0 bases and 4 bases respectively, with 4 bases between them. The CDR3 reads CASSVGITGELFF. For the CDR3, the DNA is TGTGCCAGCAGCGTAGGTATCACCGGGGAGCTGTTTTTT. The entire variable domain, with the rest obtained from reference TRBV9 and TRBJ2-2, is as follows: DSGVTQTPKHLITATGQRVTLRCSPRSGDLSVYWYQQSLDQGLQFLIQYYNGEERAKGNILERFSAQQFPDLHSELNLSSLELGDSALYFCASSVGITGELFFGEGSRLTVL.

The CDR3 is CASRRGALNTEAFF. The CDR3, as DNA: TGTGCCAGTCGCCGGGGGGCACTGAACACTGAAGCTTTCTTT. This sequence joins TRBV19 and TRBJ1-1, with D possibly being TRBD1 (6 bases). This CDR3 has 14 residues. V was pared by 8 bases and J by 0 bases, with 13 bases between. CDR1 is LNHDA and CDR2 is SQIVND in the germline V gene (reference sequence).

The rearrangement uses TRBV7-9 and TRBJ2-3; 7 bases line up with TRBD2. The CDR3 has 15 residues. V shed 2 bases, J shed 3 bases, and the junction held 5 bases outside the gene matches. The germline V gene has CDR1 SEHNR and CDR2 FQNEAQ (reference sequence). The CDR3 coding sequence is TGTGCCAGCAGCTTAACAGCGGGGTGGACAGATACGCAGTATTTT. Protein sequence: CASSLTAGWTDTQYF.

A few counts support this clonotype. The chain joins TRBV19 to TRBJ1-5, with 11 bases that match TRBD1. This CDR3 is built from 13 residues. V lost 10 bases and J lost 5; bases outside the gene matches: 4. The V gene's germline CDR1 is LNHDA and CDR2 SQIVND (reference sequence). CDR3 residues: CATRDRGDQPQHF. As DNA, the CDR3 is TGTGCCACCCGGGACAGGGGGGATCAGCCCCAGCATTTT.

The J gene is TRBJ2-5, the V gene TRBV24-1, with 14 positions matching TRBD2. With 1 base clipped from V and 5 bases from J, the junction kept 8 bases outside the gene matches. The CDR3 has 18 residues. Germline CDR1 reads KGHDR; CDR2 reads SFDVKD. This CDR3 is CATSDFGTSGRILETQYF. DNA of the CDR3: TGTGCCACCAGTGATTTCGGGACTAGCGGGAGAATTTTGGAGACCCAGTACTTC.

The chain combines TRBV20-1 with TRBJ1-5, with a weak D call TRBD1 (6 bases). CDR3 length equals 15 residues. V was shortened by 0 bases and J by 4 bases, with 13 bases between the two germline ends. CDR1 and CDR2 from the germline V gene are DFQATT and SNEGSKA (reference sequence). CDR3 coding DNA: TGCAGTGCTAGAGATGGCACAGGGCTTAATCAGCCCCAGCATTTT. It yields the protein CSARDGTGLNQPQHF.

The chain joins TRBV10-3 to TRBJ2-3; D is unresolved. Germline values: CDR1 ENHRY, CDR2 SYGVKD. V was pared by 4 bases and J by 0 bases, with 11 bases between. This CDR3 has 15 residues. The CDR3 is CAISGQSSSTDTQYF. CDR3 DNA sequence: TGTGCCATCAGTGGGCAATCCAGCAGCACAGATACGCAGTATTTT.

This clonotype was picked up many times. V usage is TRBV5-6 and J usage is TRBJ2-3, with D maybe TRBD1 (5 bases). The V gene's germline CDR1 is SGHDT and CDR2 YYEEEE. Trimming shortened V by 0 bases and J by 6 bases, and 8 bases separated the two germline ends. This CDR3 has 13 residues. DNA for the CDR3: TGTGCCAGCAGCTTGGAGCCAGGGGATACGCAGTATTTT. Protein: CASSLEPGDTQYF.

The chain recombines TRBV9 with TRBJ2-7, with 8 nucleotides matching TRBD1. Looked up from germline, CDR1 is SGDLS and CDR2 is YYNGEE. Trimming took 2 bases from V and 7 from J; bases not matched to a gene: 11. The CDR3 has 15 amino acids. The chain's CDR3 is CASSVRPDRVQEQYF. CDR3 nucleotides: TGTGCCAGCAGCGTCCGCCCGGACAGGGTCCAAGAGCAGTACTTC.

This clonotype was seen a few times. This rearrangement joins TRBV5-1 to TRBJ1-6; tentatively, D is TRBD1 (5 bases). The CDR3 sequence is 15 residues long. Germline V gene lookup returns CDR1 SGHRS and CDR2 YFSETQ. Trimming cost V 3 bases and J 0 bases, with 7 bases left between them. CDR3 DNA: TGCGCCAGCAGCTCCAGGGCCTCCTATAATTCACCCCTCCACTTT. Translation gives CASSSRASYNSPLHF.

This clonotype was seen many times. The chain couples TRBV20-1 to TRBJ2-7; 7 bases line up with TRBD2. V shed 1 base, J shed 2 bases, and the junction held 5 bases outside the gene matches. Germline assignment: CDR1 DFQATT and CDR2 SNEGSKA (reference sequence). The CDR3 is made up of 14 amino acids. CDR3 sequence reads: CSARGLAVTYEQYF. The CDR3 region has the DNA TGCAGTGCTAGAGGGCTAGCGGTTACCTACGAGCAGTACTTC.

This clonotype was observed at least ten times. The genes are TRBV20-1 and TRBJ2-7; the D gene is possibly TRBD1 (6 bases). Germline V gene lookup returns CDR1 DFQATT and CDR2 SNEGSKA (reference sequence). V was clipped by 1 base and J by 3 bases, with 13 bases between them. This CDR3 has 14 amino acids. DNA for the CDR3: TGCAGTGCTAGAGGGGCAGGGGAAGGCTACGAGCAGTACTTC. This translates into CSARGAGEGYEQYF.

The chain carries TRBV12-3 or TRBV12-4 and TRBJ1-1; the D is unclear. The V gene lost 5 bases and the J gene lost 3 bases, with 16 bases spanning the gap. This CDR3 is built from 15 residues. CDR3 coding DNA: TGTGCCAGCAGTAGGGTGTTTCGGACGGACACTGAAGCTTTCTTT. Protein sequence: CASSRVFRTDTEAFF.

This clonotype was picked up many times. This sequence joins TRBV6-5 and TRBJ1-1; 9 nucleotides align to TRBD1. CDR1 and CDR2 (germline): MNHEY, SVGAGI. There are 13 residues in the CDR3. With V trimmed by 0 bases and J by 10 bases, 3 bases remained unmatched. Here the CDR3 DNA reads TGTGCCAGCAGTTACTCCGGACAGGGGCGAGCTTTCTTT. Translated: CASSYSGQGRAFF.

V and J are TRBV28 and TRBJ2-1; 10 bases are a match to TRBD2. Germline CDR1 is MDHEN and CDR2 is SYDVKM. The CDR3 totals 16 residues. Trimming at V came to 3 bases and at J to 5 bases, leaving 7 bases not matched to a gene. The CDR3: CASSFSSSGRNNEQFF. The CDR3 DNA follows: TGTGCCAGCAGTTTTTCTTCTAGCGGGAGAAACAATGAGCAGTTCTTC.

This chain connects TRBV6-4 to TRBJ2-1; TRBD1 might be the D (6 bases). Germline V gives CDR1 MRHNA, CDR2 SNTAGT. The CDR3 is 11 amino acids. Trimming removed 4 bases from V and 10 bases from J, with 8 bases in between. The CDR3 sequence is CASSGGTEQFF. DNA of the CDR3: TGTGCCAGCAGTGGGGGGACAGAGCAGTTCTTC.

The genes are TRBV30 and TRBJ2-1; D gene unclear. V lost 7 bases, J lost 0 bases, and 13 bases lay in between. The CDR3 covers 14 residues. CDR1 is GTSNPN and CDR2 is SVGIG in the germline V gene (reference sequence). CDR3 coding DNA: TGTGCCTCGCTGCGTGGGTTCTCCTACAATGAGCAGTTCTTC. The encoded protein is CASLRGFSYNEQFF.

The chain has TRBV7-2 and TRBJ1-1; 7 nucleotides match TRBD1. CDR3 length equals 15 residues. Germline trimming cut 5 bases from V and 1 base from J; bases unmatched to any gene: 7. The germline CDR1 and CDR2 sequences are SGHTA and FQGNSA. The CDR3 DNA follows: TGTGCCAGCAGCAGACAGGGTCCCTCGAACACTGAAGCTTTCTTT. Protein sequence: CASSRQGPSNTEAFF.

V is TRBV6-1 and J is TRBJ2-5, with D possibly matching TRBD2 (5 bases). There are 14 residues in the CDR3. V was trimmed by 10 bases and J by 2 bases, leaving 17 bases between them. The germline V gene has CDR1 MNHNS and CDR2 SASEGT. The CDR3 spells CATGLFGKQETQYF. The CDR3 DNA is TGTGCCACCGGACTTTTTGGGAAACAAGAGACCCAGTACTTC.